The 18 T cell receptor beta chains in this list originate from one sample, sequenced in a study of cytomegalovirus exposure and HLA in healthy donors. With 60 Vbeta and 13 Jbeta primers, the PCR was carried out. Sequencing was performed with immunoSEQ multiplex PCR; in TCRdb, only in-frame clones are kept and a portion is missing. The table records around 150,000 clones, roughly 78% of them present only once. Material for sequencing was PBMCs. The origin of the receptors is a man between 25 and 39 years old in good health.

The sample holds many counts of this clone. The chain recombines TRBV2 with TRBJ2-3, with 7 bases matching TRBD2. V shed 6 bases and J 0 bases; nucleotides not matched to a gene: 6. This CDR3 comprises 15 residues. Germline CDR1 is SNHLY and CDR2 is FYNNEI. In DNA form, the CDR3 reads TGTGCCAGCAGCCTAGCGGTTCCTAGCACAGATACGCAGTATTTT. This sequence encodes CASSLAVPSTDTQYF.

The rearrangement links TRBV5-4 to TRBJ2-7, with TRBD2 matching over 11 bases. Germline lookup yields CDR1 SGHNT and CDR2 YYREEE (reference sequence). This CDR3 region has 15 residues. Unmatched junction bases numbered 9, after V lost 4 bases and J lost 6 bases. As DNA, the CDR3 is TGTGCCAGCAGCGCACCCACTAGCGGGAGTGGCGAGCAGTACTTC. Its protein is CASSAPTSGSGEQYF.

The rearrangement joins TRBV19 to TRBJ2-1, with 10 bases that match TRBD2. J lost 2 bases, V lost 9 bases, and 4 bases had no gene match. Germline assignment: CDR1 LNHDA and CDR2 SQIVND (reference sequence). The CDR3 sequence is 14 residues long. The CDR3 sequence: CASQREGPYNEQFF. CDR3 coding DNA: TGTGCCAGCCAGCGGGAGGGCCCCTACAATGAGCAGTTCTTC.

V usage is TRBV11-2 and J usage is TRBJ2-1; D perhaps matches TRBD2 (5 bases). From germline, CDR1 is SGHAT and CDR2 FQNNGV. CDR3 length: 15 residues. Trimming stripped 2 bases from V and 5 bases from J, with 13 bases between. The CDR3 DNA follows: TGTGCCAGCAGCTTACGCGGGTTGACCGACAATGAGCAGTTCTTC. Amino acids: CASSLRGLTDNEQFF.

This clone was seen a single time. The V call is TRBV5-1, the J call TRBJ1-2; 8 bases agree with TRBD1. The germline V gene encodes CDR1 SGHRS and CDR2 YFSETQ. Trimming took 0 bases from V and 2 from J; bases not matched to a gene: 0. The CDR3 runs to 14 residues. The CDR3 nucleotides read TGCGCCAGCAGCTTGGGGACAGGGAACTATGGCTACACCTTC. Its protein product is CASSLGTGNYGYTF. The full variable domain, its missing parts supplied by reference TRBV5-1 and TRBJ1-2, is KAGVTQTPRYLIKTRGQQVTLSCSPISGHRSVSWYQQTPGQGLQFLFEYFSETQRNKGNFPGRFSGRQFSNSRSEMNVSTLELGDSALYLCASSLGTGNYGYTFGSGTRLTVV.

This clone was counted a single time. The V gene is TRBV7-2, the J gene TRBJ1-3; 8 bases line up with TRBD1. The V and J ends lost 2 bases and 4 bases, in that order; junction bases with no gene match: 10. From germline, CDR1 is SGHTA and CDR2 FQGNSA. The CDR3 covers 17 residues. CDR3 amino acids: CASSLRPGRGHGNTIYF. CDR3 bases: TGTGCCAGCAGCTTAAGGCCGGGCAGGGGGCACGGAAACACCATATATTTT.

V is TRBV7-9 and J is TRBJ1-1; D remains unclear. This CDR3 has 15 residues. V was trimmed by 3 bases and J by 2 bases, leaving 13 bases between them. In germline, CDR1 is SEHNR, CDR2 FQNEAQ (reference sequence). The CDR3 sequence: CASSFQEGGNTEAFF. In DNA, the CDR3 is TGTGCCAGCAGCTTCCAGGAGGGAGGTAACACTGAAGCTTTCTTT.

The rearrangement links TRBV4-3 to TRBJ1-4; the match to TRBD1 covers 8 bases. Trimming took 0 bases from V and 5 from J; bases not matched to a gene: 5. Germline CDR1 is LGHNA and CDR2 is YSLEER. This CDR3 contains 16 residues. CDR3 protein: CASSQEPRGRNEKLFF. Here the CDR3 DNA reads TGCGCCAGCAGCCAAGAACCCAGGGGGCGAAATGAAAAACTGTTTTTT.

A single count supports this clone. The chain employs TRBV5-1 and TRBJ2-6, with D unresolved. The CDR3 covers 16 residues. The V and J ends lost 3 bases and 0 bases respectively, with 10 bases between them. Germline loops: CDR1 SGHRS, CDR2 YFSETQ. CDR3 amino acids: CASSSPRSSGANVLTF. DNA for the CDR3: TGCGCCAGCAGCTCCCCGCGGAGCTCTGGGGCCAACGTCCTGACTTTC.

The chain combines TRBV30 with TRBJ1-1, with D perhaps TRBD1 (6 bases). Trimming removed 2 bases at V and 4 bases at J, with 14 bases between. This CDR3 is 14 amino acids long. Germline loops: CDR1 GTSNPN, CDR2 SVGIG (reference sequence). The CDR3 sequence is CAWSRQVAFTEAFF. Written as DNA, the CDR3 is TGTGCCTGGAGTCGACAGGTGGCCTTCACTGAAGCTTTCTTT. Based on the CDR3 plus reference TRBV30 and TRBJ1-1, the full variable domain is SQTIHQWPATLVQPVGSPLSLECTVEGTSNPNLYWYRQAAGRGLQLLFYSVGIGQISSEVPQNLSASRPQDRQFILSSKKLLLSDSGFYLCAWSRQVAFTEAFFGQGTRLTVV.

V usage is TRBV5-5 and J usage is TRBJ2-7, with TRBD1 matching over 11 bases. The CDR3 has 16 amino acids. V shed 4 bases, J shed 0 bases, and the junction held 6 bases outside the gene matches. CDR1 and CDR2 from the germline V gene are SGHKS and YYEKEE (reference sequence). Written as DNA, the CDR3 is TGTGCCAGCAGCAGAGGGACAGGGGGGATCTCCTACGAGCAGTACTTC. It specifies CASSRGTGGISYEQYF.

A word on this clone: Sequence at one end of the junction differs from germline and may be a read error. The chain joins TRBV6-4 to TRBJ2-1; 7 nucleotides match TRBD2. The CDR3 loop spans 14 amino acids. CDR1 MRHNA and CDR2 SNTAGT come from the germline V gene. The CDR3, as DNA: TGTGCCAGCAGTTACTCAGCTAGCGGCAATGAGCAGTTCTTC. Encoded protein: CASSYSASGNEQFF.

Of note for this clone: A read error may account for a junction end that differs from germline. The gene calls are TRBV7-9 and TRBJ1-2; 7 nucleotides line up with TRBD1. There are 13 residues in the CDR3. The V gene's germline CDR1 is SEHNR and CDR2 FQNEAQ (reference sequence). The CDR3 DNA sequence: TGTTCCAGCAGCTCGGGACAGAGCTATGGCTACACCTTC. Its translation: CSSSSGQSYGYTF.

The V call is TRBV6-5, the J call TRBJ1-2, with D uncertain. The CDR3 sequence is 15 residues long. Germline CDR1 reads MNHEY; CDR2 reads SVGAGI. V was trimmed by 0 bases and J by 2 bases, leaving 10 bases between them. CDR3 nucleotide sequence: TGTGCCAGCAGTTACTCGATGGGCGGGAACTATGGCTACACCTTC. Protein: CASSYSMGGNYGYTF.

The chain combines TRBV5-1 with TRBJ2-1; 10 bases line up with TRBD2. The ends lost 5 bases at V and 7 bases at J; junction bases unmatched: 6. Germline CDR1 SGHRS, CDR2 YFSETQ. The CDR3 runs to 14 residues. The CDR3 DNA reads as TGCGCCAGCAGTAGCGGGAGGCAAGTGAATGAGCAGTTCTTC. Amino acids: CASSSGRQVNEQFF.

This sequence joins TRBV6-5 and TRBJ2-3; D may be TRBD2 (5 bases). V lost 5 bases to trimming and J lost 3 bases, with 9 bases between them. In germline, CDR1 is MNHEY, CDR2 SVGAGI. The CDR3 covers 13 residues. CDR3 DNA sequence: TGTGCCAGCAGTGCGGACTTGACAGATACGCAGTATTTT. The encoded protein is CASSADLTDTQYF.

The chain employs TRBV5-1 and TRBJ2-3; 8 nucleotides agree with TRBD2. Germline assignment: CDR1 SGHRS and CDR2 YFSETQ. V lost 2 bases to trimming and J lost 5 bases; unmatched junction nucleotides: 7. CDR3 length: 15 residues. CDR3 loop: CASSFTAGVGDTQYF. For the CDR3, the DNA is TGCGCCAGCAGCTTCACAGCGGGAGTTGGAGATACGCAGTATTTT.

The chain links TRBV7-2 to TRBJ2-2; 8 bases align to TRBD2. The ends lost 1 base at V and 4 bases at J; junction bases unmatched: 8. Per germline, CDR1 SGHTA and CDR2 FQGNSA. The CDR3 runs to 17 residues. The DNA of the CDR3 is TGTGCCAGCAGCTTAGGGGGGGCTAGCGGGCGCACCGGGGAGCTGTTTTTT. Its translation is CASSLGGASGRTGELFF.